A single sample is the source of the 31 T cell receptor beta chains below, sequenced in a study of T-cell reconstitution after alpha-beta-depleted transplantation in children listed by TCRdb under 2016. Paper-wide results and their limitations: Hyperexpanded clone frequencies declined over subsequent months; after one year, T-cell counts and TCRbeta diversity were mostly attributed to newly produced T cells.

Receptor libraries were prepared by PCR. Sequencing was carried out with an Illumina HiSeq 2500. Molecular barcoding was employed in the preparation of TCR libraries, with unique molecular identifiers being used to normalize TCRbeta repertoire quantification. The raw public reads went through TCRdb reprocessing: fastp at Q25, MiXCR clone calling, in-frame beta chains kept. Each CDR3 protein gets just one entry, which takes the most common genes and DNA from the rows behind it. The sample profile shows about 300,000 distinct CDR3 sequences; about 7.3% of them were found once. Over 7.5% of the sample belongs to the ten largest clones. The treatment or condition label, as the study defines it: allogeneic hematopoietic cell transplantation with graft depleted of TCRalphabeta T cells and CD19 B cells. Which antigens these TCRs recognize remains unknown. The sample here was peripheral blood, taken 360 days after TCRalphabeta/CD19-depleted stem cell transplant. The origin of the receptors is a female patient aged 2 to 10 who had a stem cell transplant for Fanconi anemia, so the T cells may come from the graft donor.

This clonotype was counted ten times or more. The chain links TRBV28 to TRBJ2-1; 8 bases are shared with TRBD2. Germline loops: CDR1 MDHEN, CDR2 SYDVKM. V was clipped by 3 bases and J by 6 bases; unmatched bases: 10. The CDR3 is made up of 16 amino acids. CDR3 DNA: TGTGCCAGCAGTTTTTTTGGCGGGAGGTGGGGCAATGAGCAGTTCTTC. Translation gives CASSFFGGRWGNEQFF.

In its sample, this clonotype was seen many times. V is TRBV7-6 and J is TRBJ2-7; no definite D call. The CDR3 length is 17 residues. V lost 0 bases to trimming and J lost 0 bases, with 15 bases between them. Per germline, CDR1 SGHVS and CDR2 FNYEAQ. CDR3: CASSLAVGSASSYEQYF. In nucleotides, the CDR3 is TGTGCCAGCAGCTTAGCAGTGGGGTCAGCGAGCTCCTACGAGCAGTACTTC.

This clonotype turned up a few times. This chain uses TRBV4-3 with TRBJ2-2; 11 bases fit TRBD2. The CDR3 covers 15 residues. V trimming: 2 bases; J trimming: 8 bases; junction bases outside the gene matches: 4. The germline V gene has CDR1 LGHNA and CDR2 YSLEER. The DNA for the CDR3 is TGCGCCAGCAGCCAAATAGCGGGGGGGCTTGGGGAGCTGTTTTTT. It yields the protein CASSQIAGGLGELFF.

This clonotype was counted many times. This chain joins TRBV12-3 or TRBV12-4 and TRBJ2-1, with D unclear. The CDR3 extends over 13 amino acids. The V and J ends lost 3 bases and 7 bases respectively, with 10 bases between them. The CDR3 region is CASSFAGLNEQFF. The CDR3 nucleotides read TGTGCCAGCAGTTTCGCAGGTCTTAATGAGCAGTTCTTC.

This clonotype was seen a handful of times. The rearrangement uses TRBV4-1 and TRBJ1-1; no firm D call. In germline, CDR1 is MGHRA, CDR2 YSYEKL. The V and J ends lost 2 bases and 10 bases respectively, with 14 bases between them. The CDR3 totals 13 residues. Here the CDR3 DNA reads TGCGCCAGCAGCCAATCTCCCCCAAACGGAGCTTTCTTT. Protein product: CASSQSPPNGAFF.

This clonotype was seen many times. CDR3 in amino acids: CASSSRTGTGDTQYF. DNA for the CDR3: TGTGCCAGCAGTTCCCGGACAGGGACCGGTGATACGCAGTATTTT. The J gene is TRBJ2-3, the V gene TRBV12-3 or TRBV12-4; 8 nucleotides align to TRBD1. V was pared by 4 bases and J by 6 bases, with 9 bases of the junction left unmatched. The CDR3 has 15 residues.

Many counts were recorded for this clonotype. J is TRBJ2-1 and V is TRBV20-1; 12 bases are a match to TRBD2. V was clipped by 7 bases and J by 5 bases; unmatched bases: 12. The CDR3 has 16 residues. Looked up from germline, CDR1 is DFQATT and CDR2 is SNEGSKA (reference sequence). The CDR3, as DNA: TGCAGTGTCCTAGCGGGAGGGCCCTCGGCTGACAATGAGCAGTTCTTC. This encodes CSVLAGGPSADNEQFF.

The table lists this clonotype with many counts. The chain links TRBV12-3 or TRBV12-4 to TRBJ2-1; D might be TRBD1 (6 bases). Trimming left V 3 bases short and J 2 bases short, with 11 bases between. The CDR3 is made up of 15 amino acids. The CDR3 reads CASSFRTDTYNEQFF. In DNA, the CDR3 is TGTGCCAGCAGTTTTAGGACAGACACCTACAATGAGCAGTTCTTC.

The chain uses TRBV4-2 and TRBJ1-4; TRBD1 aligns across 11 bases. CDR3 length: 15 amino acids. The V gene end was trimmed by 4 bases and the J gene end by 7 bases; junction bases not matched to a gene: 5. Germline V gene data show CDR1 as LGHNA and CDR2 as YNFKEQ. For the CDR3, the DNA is TGTGCCAGCAGCCGCCCGGGACAGGGGGGTGAAAAACTGTTTTTT. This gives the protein CASSRPGQGGEKLFF.

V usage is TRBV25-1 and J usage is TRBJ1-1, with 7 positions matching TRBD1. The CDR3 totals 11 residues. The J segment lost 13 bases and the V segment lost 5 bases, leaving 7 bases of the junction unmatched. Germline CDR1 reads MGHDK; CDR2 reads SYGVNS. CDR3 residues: CASSSQGGGFF. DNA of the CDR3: TGTGCCAGCAGTTCCCAGGGGGGGGGTTTCTTT. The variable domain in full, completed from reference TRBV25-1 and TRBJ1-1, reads EADIYQTPRYLVIGTGKKITLECSQTMGHDKMYWYQQDPGMELHLIHYSYGVNSTEKGDLSSESTVSRIRTEHFPLTLESARPSHTSQYLCASSSQGGGFFGQGTRLTVV.

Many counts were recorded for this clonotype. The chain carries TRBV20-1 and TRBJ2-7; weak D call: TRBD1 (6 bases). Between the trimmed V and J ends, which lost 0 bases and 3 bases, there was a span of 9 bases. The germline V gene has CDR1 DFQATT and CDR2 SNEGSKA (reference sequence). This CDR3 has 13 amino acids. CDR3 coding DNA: TGCAGTGCTAGAGATCGGACAGACTACGAGCAGTACTTC. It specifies CSARDRTDYEQYF.

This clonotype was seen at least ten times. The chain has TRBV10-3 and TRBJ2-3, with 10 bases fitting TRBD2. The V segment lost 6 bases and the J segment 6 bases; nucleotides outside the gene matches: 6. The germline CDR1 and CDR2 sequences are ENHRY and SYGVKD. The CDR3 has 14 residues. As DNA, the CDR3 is TGTGCCATCAGCGCAGCGGGGGGGAGGGATACGCAGTATTTT. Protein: CAISAAGGRDTQYF.

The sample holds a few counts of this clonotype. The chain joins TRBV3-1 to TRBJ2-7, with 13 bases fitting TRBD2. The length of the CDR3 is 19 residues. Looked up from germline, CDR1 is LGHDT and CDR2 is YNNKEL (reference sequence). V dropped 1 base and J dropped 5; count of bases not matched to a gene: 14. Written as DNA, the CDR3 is TGTGCCAGCAGCCAAGCCGACAGAGGACTAGCGGGAGAAGTCCACGAGCAGTACTTC. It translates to CASSQADRGLAGEVHEQYF.

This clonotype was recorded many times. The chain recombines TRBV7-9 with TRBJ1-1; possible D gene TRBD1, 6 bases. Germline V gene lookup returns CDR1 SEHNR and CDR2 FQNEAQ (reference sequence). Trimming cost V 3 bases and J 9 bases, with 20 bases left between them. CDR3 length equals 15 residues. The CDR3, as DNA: TGTGCCAGCAGCTTTCGTACAGCACAGGGAGGGAAAGCTTTCTTT. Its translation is CASSFRTAQGGKAFF.

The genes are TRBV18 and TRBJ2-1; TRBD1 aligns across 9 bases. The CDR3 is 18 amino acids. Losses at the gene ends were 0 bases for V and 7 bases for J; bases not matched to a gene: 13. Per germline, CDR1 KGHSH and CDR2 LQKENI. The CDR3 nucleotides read TGTGCCAGCTCACCACCGCGCGGGACAGGGCGACGAGTTAATGAGCAGTTCTTC. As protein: CASSPPRGTGRRVNEQFF.

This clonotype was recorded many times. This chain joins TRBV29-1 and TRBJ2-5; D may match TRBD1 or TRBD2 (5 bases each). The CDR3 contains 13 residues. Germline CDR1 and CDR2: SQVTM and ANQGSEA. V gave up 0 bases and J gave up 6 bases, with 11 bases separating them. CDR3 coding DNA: TGCAGCGTTGAAGATCCGAGGGGTCAGACCCAGTACTTC. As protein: CSVEDPRGQTQYF.

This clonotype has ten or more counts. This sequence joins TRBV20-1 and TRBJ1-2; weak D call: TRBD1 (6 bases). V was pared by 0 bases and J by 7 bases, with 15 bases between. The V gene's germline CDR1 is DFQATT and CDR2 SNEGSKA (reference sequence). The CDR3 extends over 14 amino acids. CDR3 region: CSARDSGGGSGYTF. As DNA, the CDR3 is TGCAGTGCTAGAGATTCCGGGGGGGGCAGTGGCTACACCTTC.

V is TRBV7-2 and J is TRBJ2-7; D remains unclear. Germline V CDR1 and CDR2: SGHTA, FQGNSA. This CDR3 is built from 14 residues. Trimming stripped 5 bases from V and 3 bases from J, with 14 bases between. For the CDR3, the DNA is TGTGCCAGCAGCCCTTCACAGACTGTCTACGAGCAGTACTTC. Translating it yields CASSPSQTVYEQYF. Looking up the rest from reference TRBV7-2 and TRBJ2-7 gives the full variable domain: GAGVSQSPSNKVTEKGKDVELRCDPISGHTALYWYRQSLGQGLEFLIYFQGNSAPDKSGLPSDRFSAERTGGSVSTLTIQRTQQEDSAVYLCASSPSQTVYEQYFGPGTRLTVT.

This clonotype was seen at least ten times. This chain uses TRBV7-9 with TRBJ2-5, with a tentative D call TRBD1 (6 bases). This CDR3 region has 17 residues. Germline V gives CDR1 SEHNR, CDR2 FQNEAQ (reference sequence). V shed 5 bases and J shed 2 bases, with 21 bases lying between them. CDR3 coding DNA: TGTGCCAGCAGCGATCGGCCTACACAGGGCCTGCAAGAGACCCAGTACTTC. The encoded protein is CASSDRPTQGLQETQYF.

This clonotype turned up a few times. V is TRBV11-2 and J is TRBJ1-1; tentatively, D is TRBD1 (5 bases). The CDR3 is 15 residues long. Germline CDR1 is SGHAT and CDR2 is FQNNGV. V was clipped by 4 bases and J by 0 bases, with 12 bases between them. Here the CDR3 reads CASSSTGRMNTEAFF. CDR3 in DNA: TGTGCCAGCAGCTCCACGGGACGGATGAACACTGAAGCTTTCTTT. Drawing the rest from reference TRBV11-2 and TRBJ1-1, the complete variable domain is EAGVAQSPRYKIIEKRQSVAFWCNPISGHATLYWYQQILGQGPKLLIQFQNNGVVDDSQLPKDRFSAERLKGVDSTLKIQPAKLEDSAVYLCASSSTGRMNTEAFFGQGTRLTVV.

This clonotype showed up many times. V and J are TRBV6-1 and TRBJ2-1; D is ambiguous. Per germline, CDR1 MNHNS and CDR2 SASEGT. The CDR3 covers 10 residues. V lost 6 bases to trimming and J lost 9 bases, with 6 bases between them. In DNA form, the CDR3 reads TGTGCCAGCAGATTGGGTGAGCAGTTCTTC. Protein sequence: CASRLGEQFF.

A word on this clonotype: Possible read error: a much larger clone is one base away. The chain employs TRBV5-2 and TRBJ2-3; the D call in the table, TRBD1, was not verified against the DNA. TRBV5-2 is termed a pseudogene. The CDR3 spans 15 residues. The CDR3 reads CAISLTRQGADTQYF. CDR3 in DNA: TGTGCCATCAGCTTGACGAGACAGGGCGCAGATACGCAGTATTTT.

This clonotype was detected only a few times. This CDR3 is CASSFDRSEEQFF. CDR3 DNA: TGTGCCAGCAGCTTCGACAGGAGTGAGGAGCAGTTCTTC. This chain uses TRBV7-9 with TRBJ2-1, with D tentatively TRBD1 (6 bases). Germline CDR1 SEHNR, CDR2 FQNEAQ (reference sequence). V dropped 3 bases and J dropped 10 bases, with 13 bases sitting between them. There are 13 residues in the CDR3.

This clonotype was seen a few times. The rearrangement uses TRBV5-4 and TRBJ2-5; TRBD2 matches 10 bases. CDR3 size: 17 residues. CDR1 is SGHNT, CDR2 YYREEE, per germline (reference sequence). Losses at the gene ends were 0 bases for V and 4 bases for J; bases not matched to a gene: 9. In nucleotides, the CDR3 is TGTGCCAGCAGCTTGGAAATTAGCGGGGGGTGGGGAGAGACCCAGTACTTC. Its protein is CASSLEISGGWGETQYF.

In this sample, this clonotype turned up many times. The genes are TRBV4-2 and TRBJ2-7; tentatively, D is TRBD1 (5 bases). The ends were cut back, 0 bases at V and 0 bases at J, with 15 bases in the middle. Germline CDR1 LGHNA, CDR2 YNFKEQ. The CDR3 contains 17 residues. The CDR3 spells CASSQDRAGKVSYEQYF. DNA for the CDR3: TGTGCCAGCAGCCAAGATCGGGCAGGGAAAGTCTCCTACGAGCAGTACTTC.

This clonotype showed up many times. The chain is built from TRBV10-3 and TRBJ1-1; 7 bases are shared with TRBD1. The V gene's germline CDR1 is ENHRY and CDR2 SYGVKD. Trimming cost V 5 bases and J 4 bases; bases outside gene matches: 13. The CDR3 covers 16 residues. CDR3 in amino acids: CAISTRTGRGVTEAFF. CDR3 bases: TGTGCCATCAGTACGAGGACAGGAAGGGGGGTCACTGAAGCTTTCTTT.

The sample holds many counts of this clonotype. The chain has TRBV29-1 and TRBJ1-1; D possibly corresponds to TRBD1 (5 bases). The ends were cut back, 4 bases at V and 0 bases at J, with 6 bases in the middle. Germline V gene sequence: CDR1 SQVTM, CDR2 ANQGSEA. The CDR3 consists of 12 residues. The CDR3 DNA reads TGCAGCGTTGGAGGGGTGAACACTGAAGCTTTCTTT. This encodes CSVGGVNTEAFF.

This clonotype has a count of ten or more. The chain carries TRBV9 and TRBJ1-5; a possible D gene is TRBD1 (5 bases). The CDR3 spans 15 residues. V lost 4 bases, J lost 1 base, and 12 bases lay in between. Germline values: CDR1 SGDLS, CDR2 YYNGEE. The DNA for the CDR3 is TGTGCCAGCAGCAGAACGGGGCGGAGCAATCAGCCCCAGCATTTT. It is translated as CASSRTGRSNQPQHF.

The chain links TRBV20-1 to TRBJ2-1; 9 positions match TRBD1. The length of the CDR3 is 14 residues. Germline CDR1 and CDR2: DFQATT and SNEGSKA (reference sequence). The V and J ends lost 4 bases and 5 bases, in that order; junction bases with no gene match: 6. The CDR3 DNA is TGCAGTGCTACCCGACAGGGGGTGAACAATGAGCAGTTCTTC. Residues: CSATRQGVNNEQFF.

Written as DNA, the CDR3 is TGTGCCAGCAGTTTGGATAATCAATACGAGCAGTACTTC. Encoded protein: CASSLDNQYEQYF. This chain connects TRBV27 to TRBJ2-7; the D is unclear. Germline V gene data show CDR1 as MNHEY and CDR2 as SMNVEV (reference sequence). The CDR3 totals 13 residues. The V end lost 3 bases, the J end lost 4 bases, and 10 bases lay between the germline ends.

Here the CDR3 reads CASSAITGELFF. The CDR3 DNA sequence: TGTGCCAGCTCAGCAATCACCGGGGAGCTGTTTTTT. The V call is TRBV6-2 or TRBV6-3, the J call TRBJ2-2; D gene uncertain. Trimming cost V 8 bases and J 4 bases, with 8 bases left between them. Germline CDR1 is MNHEY and CDR2 is SVGEGT. The CDR3 has 12 amino acids.